Reported below is one TCR beta chain. The repertoire was sequenced with immunoSEQ multiplex PCR; TCRdb's copy has only in-frame clones and lacks some. The repertoire has approximately 100,000 clones, under 96% of them found once; the top ten carry 0.2% to 0.25%. The data are from a study of technical replicates of blood from a few donors. This CDR3 has 14 residues. Germline trimming cut 4 bases from V and 9 bases from J; bases unmatched to any gene: 7. Germline CDR1 SGHAT, CDR2 FQNNGV. Sequenced input: T cells isolated from PBMCs. The chain carries TRBV11-2 and TRBJ2-1; 9 bases are shared with TRBD2. The source of this sequence is a human donor in good health. As DNA, the CDR3 is TGTGCCAGCAGCTCAGTAAGCGGGAGGCTTGAGCAGTTCTTC. This codes for CASSSVSGRLEQFF.